This passage covers 20 T cell receptor beta chains from one sample sequenced in a study of OX40 agonist ivuxolimab in advanced cancers. Libraries were prepared through the immunoSEQ multiplex PCR assay. TCRdb took this table from immuneACCESS and kept in-frame rearrangements with V and J called. Such tables lack part of the clones; where checked against another copy, unresolved V genes explain under half of the gap, and the rest is unexplained. Here the sample has fewer than 45,000 clones; roughly four fifths occur a single time. Clones ranked in the top ten supply more than 2% of the sample. The sample here was CD4+ or CD8+ T cells sorted from blood, taken in a trial of the OX40 agonist ivuxolimab. Receptors originate from an adult with an advanced solid tumor such as melanoma, head and neck, liver or kidney cancer.

The rearrangement links TRBV28 to TRBJ2-1; 10 bases fit TRBD2. The CDR3 contains 17 residues. Germline lookup yields CDR1 MDHEN and CDR2 SYDVKM. V lost 1 base to trimming and J lost 1 base; unmatched junction nucleotides: 4. CDR3: CASSLYLAGASYNEQFF. CDR3 in DNA: TGTGCCAGCAGTTTATACCTAGCGGGGGCGTCCTACAATGAGCAGTTCTTC.

The chain combines TRBV29-1 with TRBJ2-2; 7 bases align to TRBD1. V lost 6 bases, J lost 7 bases, and 8 bases stayed unmatched. Germline V lookup: CDR1 SQVTM, CDR2 ANQGSEA. This CDR3 is 13 amino acids long. The CDR3 loop is CSVRQGWFGELFF. The CDR3 bases are TGCAGCGTCCGACAGGGCTGGTTCGGGGAGCTGTTTTTT.

This rearrangement joins TRBV27 to TRBJ1-6, with 7 bases matching TRBD1. Germline CDR1 and CDR2: MNHEY and SMNVEV (reference sequence). The CDR3 is 15 residues long. V trimming: 0 bases; J trimming: 7 bases; junction bases outside the gene matches: 3. CDR3 loop: CASSLSGTVNSPLHF. The CDR3 DNA sequence: TGTGCCAGCAGTTTATCTGGGACAGTCAATTCACCCCTCCACTTT.

This clone turned up a few times. The chain couples TRBV6-1 to TRBJ1-3; tentative D call: TRBD1 (6 bases). CDR3 length equals 15 residues. The V end lost 0 bases, the J end lost 4 bases, and 10 bases lay between the germline ends. Germline V gene data show CDR1 as MNHNS and CDR2 as SASEGT. CDR3 coding DNA: TGTGCCAGCAGTGAAGCCAACAGGGTAGGAAACACCATATATTTT. This encodes CASSEANRVGNTIYF.

This rearrangement joins TRBV9 to TRBJ2-7, with 10 bases identical to TRBD2. This CDR3 has 16 amino acids. CDR1 is SGDLS, CDR2 YYNGEE, per germline. V lost 0 bases to trimming and J lost 2 bases; unmatched junction nucleotides: 5. CDR3 nucleotides: TGTGCCAGCAGCGTAGCGTCCACTAGCGGGACCTACGAGCAGTACTTC. Translated: CASSVASTSGTYEQYF.

V and J are TRBV5-8 and TRBJ2-1; the D is unclear. Germline assignment: CDR1 SGHTS and CDR2 YDEGEE. The CDR3 covers 13 residues. Trimming shortened V by 0 bases and J by 3 bases, and 4 bases separated the two germline ends. The CDR3 DNA reads as TGTGCCAGCAGCTTGGACAGCTACAATGAGCAGTTCTTC. Translating gives CASSLDSYNEQFF.

V gene TRBV6-1 combines with J gene TRBJ2-7; 9 bases are shared with TRBD2. Germline CDR1 is MNHNS and CDR2 is SASEGT. V gave up 7 bases and J gave up 0 bases; unmatched junction bases: 7. The CDR3 is 15 amino acids. Written as DNA, the CDR3 is TGTGCCAGCACCTTAGCGGGAGCTAGCTCCTACGAGCAGTACTTC. This gives the protein CASTLAGASSYEQYF.

The sample holds a few counts of this clone. V gene TRBV5-4 combines with J gene TRBJ1-6; D may be TRBD1 (6 bases). CDR3 size: 15 residues. In germline, CDR1 is SGHNT, CDR2 YYREEE (reference sequence). The V and J ends lost 2 bases and 6 bases respectively, with 12 bases between them. In DNA, the CDR3 is TGTGCCAGCAGCTTCTACAGGGTGGGTAATTCACCCCTCCACTTT. Amino acid sequence: CASSFYRVGNSPLHF.

The rearrangement uses TRBV29-1 and TRBJ2-7; 8 bases are shared with TRBD2. CDR3 size: 12 residues. The germline V gene encodes CDR1 SQVTM and CDR2 ANQGSEA. Trimming took 4 bases from V and 3 from J; bases not matched to a gene: 2. This CDR3 is CSVVRGGYEQYF. CDR3 sequence (DNA): TGCAGCGTTGTCCGGGGGGGCTACGAGCAGTACTTC.

This chain joins TRBV29-1 and TRBJ1-4; 7 nucleotides align to TRBD1. The V gene end was trimmed by 7 bases and the J gene end by 0 bases; junction bases not matched to a gene: 5. Per the germline V gene, CDR1 is SQVTM and CDR2 is ANQGSEA. The CDR3 is 14 residues long. The CDR3 is CSGGTASTNEKLFF. Here the CDR3 DNA reads TGCAGCGGTGGGACAGCGTCAACTAATGAAAAACTGTTTTTT.

The chain carries TRBV6-6 and TRBJ2-7; no firm D call. The V gene lost 6 bases and the J gene lost 7 bases, with 16 bases spanning the gap. Germline V CDR1 and CDR2: MNHNY, SVGAGI (reference sequence). This CDR3 has 13 residues. The CDR3 DNA reads as TGTGCCAGCAGCCCCCGGGCGCAAAAGGAGCAGTACTTC. This encodes CASSPRAQKEQYF.

V usage is TRBV5-6 and J usage is TRBJ1-5; the D is unclear. V was cut by 4 bases and J by 7 bases, with 12 bases left in between. The CDR3 runs 13 residues. CDR1 and CDR2 (germline): SGHDT, YYEEEE. The CDR3 region is CASSGALGQPQHF. In DNA, the CDR3 is TGTGCCAGCAGCGGAGCCTTGGGGCAGCCCCAGCATTTT. Filled out from reference TRBV5-6 and TRBJ1-5, the complete variable domain reads DAGVTQSPTHLIKTRGQQVTLRCSPKSGHDTVSWYQQALGQGPQFIFQYYEEEERQRGNFPDRFSGHQFPNYSSELNVNALLLGDSALYLCASSGALGQPQHFGDGTRLSIL.

The chain joins TRBV27 to TRBJ2-7; no clear D gene. CDR3 size: 14 residues. Deletions cut 4 bases from V and 6 bases from J, with 16 bases between. The germline V gene has CDR1 MNHEY and CDR2 SMNVEV (reference sequence). The CDR3 DNA is TGTGCCAGCAGTTATCTCGCCGCAGCAAGCGAGCAGTACTTC. It translates to CASSYLAAASEQYF.

The J gene is TRBJ2-2, the V gene TRBV7-3; D call uncertain. V lost 5 bases, J lost 4 bases, and 14 bases lay in between. This CDR3 region has 15 residues. CDR1 and CDR2 from the germline V gene are SGHTA and FQGTGA. The CDR3, as DNA: TGTGCCAGCAGCCTCACCCGCGAAACCACCGGGGAGCTGTTTTTT. It codes for CASSLTRETTGELFF.

This chain joins TRBV11-2 and TRBJ2-2; 7 nucleotides line up with TRBD1. Germline V gene sequence: CDR1 SGHAT, CDR2 FQNNGV. The V and J ends lost 5 bases and 4 bases, in that order; junction bases with no gene match: 7. This CDR3 has 15 residues. CDR3 amino acids: CASSVTGESTGELFF. The DNA for the CDR3 is TGTGCCAGCAGCGTCACAGGGGAGAGCACCGGGGAGCTGTTTTTT.

This clone was seen a few times. The V call is TRBV5-1, the J call TRBJ2-3; D perhaps matches TRBD2 (5 bases). This CDR3 spans 16 amino acids. From germline, CDR1 is SGHRS and CDR2 YFSETQ. V was shortened by 4 bases and J by 1 base, with 16 bases between the two germline ends. CDR3 in amino acids: CASSRKLDSGTDTQYF. The CDR3 DNA reads as TGCGCCAGCAGCCGCAAACTAGACTCGGGCACAGATACGCAGTATTTT.

The chain recombines TRBV5-6 with TRBJ2-5; D not certain. Between the trimmed V and J ends, which lost 4 bases and 4 bases, there was a span of 11 bases. The CDR3 runs to 13 residues. CDR1 and CDR2 from the germline V gene are SGHDT and YYEEEE. DNA for the CDR3: TGTGCCAGCAGCCAATGGTCGTCAGAGACCCAGTACTTC. Residues: CASSQWSSETQYF. The variable domain in full, completed from reference TRBV5-6 and TRBJ2-5, reads DAGVTQSPTHLIKTRGQQVTLRCSPKSGHDTVSWYQQALGQGPQFIFQYYEEEERQRGNFPDRFSGHQFPNYSSELNVNALLLGDSALYLCASSQWSSETQYFGPGTRLLVL.

V gene TRBV2 combines with J gene TRBJ1-2; TRBD1 might be the D (6 bases). Germline assignment: CDR1 SNHLY and CDR2 FYNNEI. Between the trimmed V and J ends, which lost 3 bases and 0 bases, there was a span of 11 bases. This CDR3 is built from 15 residues. The CDR3 loop is CASSDQGGPNYGYTF. In DNA form, the CDR3 reads TGTGCCAGCAGTGACCAAGGGGGGCCTAACTATGGCTACACCTTC.

CDR3 residues: CASSLGLTTSGELFF. CDR3 DNA: TGTGCCAGCAGCTTAGGTTTAACGACGTCCGGGGAGCTGTTTTTT. The chain employs TRBV7-3 and TRBJ2-2, with D unclear. The CDR3 runs to 15 residues. The germline V gene encodes CDR1 SGHTA and CDR2 FQGTGA. V was clipped by 2 bases and J by 6 bases, with 13 bases between them.

The chain uses TRBV19 and TRBJ2-6; 10 bases agree with TRBD1. From germline, CDR1 is LNHDA and CDR2 SQIVND (reference sequence). The CDR3 is 17 amino acids. Losses at the gene ends were 5 bases for V and 0 bases for J; bases not matched to a gene: 4. The CDR3 DNA reads as TGTGCCAGTAGTGGGACAGGGGCCCTCTCTGGGGCCAACGTCCTGACTTTC. It translates to CASSGTGALSGANVLTF.